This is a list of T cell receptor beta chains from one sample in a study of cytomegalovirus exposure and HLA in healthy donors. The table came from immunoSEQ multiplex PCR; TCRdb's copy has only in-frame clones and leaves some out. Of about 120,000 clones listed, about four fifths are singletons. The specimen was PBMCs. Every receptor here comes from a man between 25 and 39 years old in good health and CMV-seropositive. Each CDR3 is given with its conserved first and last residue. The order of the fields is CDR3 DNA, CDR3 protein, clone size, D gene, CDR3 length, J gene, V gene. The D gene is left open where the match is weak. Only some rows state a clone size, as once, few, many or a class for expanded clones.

TGTGCCAGCAGTGGGGACAGATACGAGCAACTGTTTTTT	CASSGDRYEQLFF	-	TRBD1	13	TRBJ1-4	TRBV2
TGCGCCAGCAGCTTGAGGGCGGGACGAATGAACAATGAGCAGTTCTTC	CASSLRAGRMNNEQFF	few	-	16	TRBJ2-1	TRBV5-1
TGTGCCAGCAGCTTGGGGGCAGAGATCTCCTACGAGCAGTACTTC	CASSLGAEISYEQYF	-	-	15	TRBJ2-7	TRBV5-5
TGTGCCAGCAGCGTTGACAGGCAAACTAAACTGTTTTTT	CASSVDRQTKLFF	few	-	13	TRBJ1-4	TRBV5-6
TGTGCCAGCAGCCCTGGCAGGGGCTCCTACAATGAGCAGTTCTTC	CASSPGRGSYNEQFF	few	-	15	TRBJ2-1	TRBV5-4
TGTGCCAGCAGCGCCCCCGGGACTAGTAGTACCGGGGAGCTGTTTTTT	CASSAPGTSSTGELFF	once	TRBD2	16	TRBJ2-2	TRBV7-9
TGTGCCATACAGGGGGCGCACCCAATAATCTATGGCTACACCTTC	CAIQGAHPIIYGYTF	-	TRBD1	15	TRBJ1-2	TRBV19
TGTGCCAGCAGAGACAGGGGAAACACCGGGGAGCTGTTTTTT	CASRDRGNTGELFF	-	TRBD1	14	TRBJ2-2	TRBV2
TGTGCCTGGACACGGGGAGCTGGGATTAATTCACCCCTCCACTTT	CAWTRGAGINSPLHF	-	-	15	TRBJ1-6	TRBV30
TGTGCCAGCAGTTACTCCGGGGGGAACACTGAAGCTTTCTTT	CASSYSGGNTEAFF	-	-	14	TRBJ1-1	TRBV6-6
TGTGCCAGCTCACCACGGGGTAAACAGGCCGGGGGCTACACCTTC	CASSPRGKQAGGYTF	-	-	15	TRBJ1-2	TRBV18
TGTGCCAGCAGCTTAAACGGGAAGAACACTGAAGCTTTCTTT	CASSLNGKNTEAFF	-	-	14	TRBJ1-1	TRBV7-3
TGTGCCAGCAGCTGGACAGGGGAAGCTTTCTTT	CASSWTGEAFF	-	TRBD1	11	TRBJ1-1	TRBV11-2
TGTGCCAGCAGCTTGGTCGGACAGTCGAACACTGAAGCTTTCTTT	CASSLVGQSNTEAFF	-	-	15	TRBJ1-1	TRBV5-4
TGTGCCAGCAGCCCCCGGAGGGCCGGGGAGCTGTTTTTT	CASSPRRAGELFF	-	-	13	TRBJ2-2	TRBV5-5
TGTGCCAGCAGTGTGACGCGGGACTTAGGGGGCTACACCTTC	CASSVTRDLGGYTF	-	-	14	TRBJ1-2	TRBV6-1
TGTGCCAGTAGTAGGGACCCGGGACTAGGATACACAGATACGCAGTATTTT	CASSRDPGLGYTDTQYF	-	TRBD2	17	TRBJ2-3	TRBV19
TGTGCCAGCAGACAGGGTCAGCCCCAGCATTTT	CASRQGQPQHF	-	-	11	TRBJ1-5	TRBV28
TGTGCCAGCGGGAGTAGTTCTGGAAACACCATATATTTT	CASGSSSGNTIYF	-	-	13	TRBJ1-3	TRBV6-6
TGTGCCAGCAGTGAGCAGGGTTACGGCTACGAGCAGTACTTC	CASSEQGYGYEQYF	-	-	14	TRBJ2-7	TRBV2
TGTGCCAGTAGTGCACGACTAGCGGGCCAAACTGGGGGTACGCAGTATTTT	CASSARLAGQTGGTQYF	-	TRBD2	17	TRBJ2-3	TRBV19
TGTGCCAGCAGCTTGGGGCTTCCAGGGGGCTTCGATGGCTACACCTTC	CASSLGLPGGFDGYTF	-	TRBD1	16	TRBJ1-2	TRBV5-4
TGTGCCATCCGCCGGACTAGCGGGAGCTACAATGAGCAGTTCTTC	CAIRRTSGSYNEQFF	-	TRBD2	15	TRBJ2-1	TRBV10-3
TGTGCCAGCAGGCCCGGCACCCGGACTAGCGGGACGCCGTTCTTC	CASRPGTRTSGTPFF	-	TRBD2	15	TRBJ2-1	TRBV27
TGTGCCAGTGGACTTGGCTACAGGGGGCATAGGGGCTATGGCTACACCTTC	CASGLGYRGHRGYGYTF	-	TRBD1	17	TRBJ1-2	TRBV19
TGTGCCAGCAGTCTGGGCAGGGTGAACACTGAAGCTTTCTTT	CASSLGRVNTEAFF	-	-	14	TRBJ1-1	TRBV2
TGTGCCATCGGGACAGGGTCCGAGCAGTACTTC	CAIGTGSEQYF	-	TRBD1	11	TRBJ2-7	TRBV10-3
TGTGCCAGCAGCCAAGAAGGGCGGGGGGGCCGAGAGACCCAGTACTTC	CASSQEGRGGRETQYF	few	TRBD2	16	TRBJ2-5	TRBV9
TGTGCCACCAGCAGAGATCGGGGGGACACTGAAGCTTTCTTT	CATSRDRGDTEAFF	-	-	14	TRBJ1-1	TRBV15
TGTGCCAGCAGTTACGACGTATGGAGTCCGCAGTACTTC	CASSYDVWSPQYF	few	-	13	TRBJ2-5	TRBV6-5
TGTGCCTGGAGTGCACCCGGGAGGGGACAGGGTTCTGGAAACACCATATATTTT	CAWSAPGRGQGSGNTIYF	-	TRBD1	18	TRBJ1-3	TRBV30
TGTGCCTGGAACCAGGGGGTTGGAGAGACCCAGTACTTC	CAWNQGVGETQYF	-	TRBD1	13	TRBJ2-5	TRBV30
TGTGCCAGCAGCACGGGGGTGGGGGTAATGACCTATGGCTACACCTTC	CASSTGVGVMTYGYTF	few	-	16	TRBJ1-2	TRBV27
TGTGCCAGCAGCCCCACTAGCGCGCACTCCTACAATGAGCAGTTCTTC	CASSPTSAHSYNEQFF	-	TRBD2	16	TRBJ2-1	TRBV9
TGTGCCAGCAGTTTCAGGGGCTATGGCTACACCTTC	CASSFRGYGYTF	few	-	12	TRBJ1-2	TRBV28
TGTGCCAGCAAGAGACGAGGGAATAGCAATCAGCCCCAGCATTTT	CASKRRGNSNQPQHF	-	-	15	TRBJ1-5	TRBV6-5
TGTGCCAGCAGCCCAATACTAGCGGGAGGGACGGACAATGAGCAGTTCTTC	CASSPILAGGTDNEQFF	once	TRBD2	17	TRBJ2-1	TRBV11-3
TGTGCCAGCAGCCTAACGCTAGGGGCGGCCTATGGCTACACCTTC	CASSLTLGAAYGYTF	-	-	15	TRBJ1-2	TRBV6-5
TGTGCCAGCAGCTTGGCTCCTGGGGCCAACGTCCTGACTTTC	CASSLAPGANVLTF	-	-	14	TRBJ2-6	TRBV5-6
TGTGCCAGCAGTGATGGGAGCTCCTATAATTCACCCCTCCACTTT	CASSDGSSYNSPLHF	-	-	15	TRBJ1-6	TRBV2
TGTGCCAGCAGCTTAGCTACCGGGACAGGGGGAGACAAGCAGTACTTC	CASSLATGTGGDKQYF	-	TRBD1	16	TRBJ2-7	TRBV28
TGTGCCACCACTAGTCCGGGACAGGGGTTCCGCTACACCTTC	CATTSPGQGFRYTF	-	TRBD1	14	TRBJ1-2	TRBV6-1
TGTGCCAGCAGTTCCGACAGCTATGGCTACACCTTC	CASSSDSYGYTF	-	-	12	TRBJ1-2	TRBV28
TGCGCCAGCAGCCAAGATACCAGCTATGGCTACACCTTC	CASSQDTSYGYTF	-	-	13	TRBJ1-2	TRBV4-1
TGTGCCAGCAGCCCCTTTACTAGCGTCACAGATACGCAGTATTTT	CASSPFTSVTDTQYF	-	TRBD2	15	TRBJ2-3	TRBV6-5